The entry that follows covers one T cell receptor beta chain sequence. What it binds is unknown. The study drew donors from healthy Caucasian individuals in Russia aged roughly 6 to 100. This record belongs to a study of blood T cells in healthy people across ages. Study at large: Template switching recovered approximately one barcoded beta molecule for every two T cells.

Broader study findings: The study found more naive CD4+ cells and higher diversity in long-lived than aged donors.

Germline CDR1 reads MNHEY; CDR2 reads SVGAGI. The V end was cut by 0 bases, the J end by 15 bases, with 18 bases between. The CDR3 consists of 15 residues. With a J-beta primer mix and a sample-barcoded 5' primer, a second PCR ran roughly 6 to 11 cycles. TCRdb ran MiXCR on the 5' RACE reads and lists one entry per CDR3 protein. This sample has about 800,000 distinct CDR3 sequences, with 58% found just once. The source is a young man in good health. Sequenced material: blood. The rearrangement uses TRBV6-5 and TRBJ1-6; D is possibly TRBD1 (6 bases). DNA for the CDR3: TGTGCCAGCAGTTACTCGGGGACAAGGCCTAAGGGCCTCCACTTT. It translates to CASSYSGTRPKGLHF.